The 22 T cell receptor beta chains given below trace back to one sample, sequenced in a study of identical twins. TCRdb independently ran MiXCR on the 5' RACE reads; one entry per CDR3 protein. The table has around 550,000 distinct CDR3 sequences, 12% to 15% seen once. The same sample was also used in a study of yellow fever vaccine responses in identical twins.

The material sequenced was CD4+ T cells sorted from blood. These receptors came from a woman under 30 in good health.

The V call is TRBV12-3 or TRBV12-4, the J call TRBJ2-7; perhaps TRBD1 as D (7 bases). The CDR3 contains 14 residues. The V and J ends lost 1 base and 3 bases respectively, with 10 bases between them. CDR3 protein: CASSLGGTDYEQYF. Written as DNA, the CDR3 is TGTGCCAGCAGTTTAGGCGGGACAGACTACGAGCAGTACTTC.

This sequence joins TRBV27 and TRBJ2-1; 9 bases are a match to TRBD1. CDR3 length equals 15 residues. The ends lost 2 bases at V and 8 bases at J; junction bases unmatched: 7. CDR1 is MNHEY, CDR2 SMNVEV, per germline (reference sequence). CDR3 loop: CASSLGTGGTDEQFF. The CDR3 nucleotides are TGTGCCAGCAGTTTAGGTACAGGGGGCACCGATGAGCAGTTCTTC.

This clonotype was seen a handful of times. This chain connects TRBV5-6 to TRBJ1-4; 7 bases are shared with TRBD1. Trimming cost V 3 bases and J 7 bases; bases outside gene matches: 9. Germline CDR1 and CDR2: SGHDT and YYEEEE. This CDR3 contains 15 residues. CDR3 DNA: TGTGCCAGCAGCTCTACACAGGGGATAGGTGAAAAACTGTTTTTT. This gives the protein CASSSTQGIGEKLFF.

This clonotype was seen a few times. The rearrangement links TRBV7-6 to TRBJ1-1; 7 bases align to TRBD1. Germline lookup yields CDR1 SGHVS and CDR2 FNYEAQ. J gave up 10 bases and V 5 bases, and 10 bases lay outside the gene matches. The length of the CDR3 is 13 residues. The CDR3 region has the DNA TGTGCCAGCAGCACCCCAACAGGGGAGGGAGCTTTCTTT. It translates to CASSTPTGEGAFF.

This clonotype was detected ten times or more. The chain employs TRBV28 and TRBJ1-4; 8 bases match TRBD1. V dropped 7 bases and J dropped 7; count of bases not matched to a gene: 2. The CDR3 is made up of 12 amino acids. Germline CDR1 is MDHEN and CDR2 is SYDVKM. CDR3 sequence: CASIGQGEKLFF. CDR3 bases: TGTGCCAGCATCGGACAGGGTGAAAAACTGTTTTTT.

The V call is TRBV20-1, the J call TRBJ2-3, with TRBD2 as a possible D gene (6 bases). Germline lookup yields CDR1 DFQATT and CDR2 SNEGSKA (reference sequence). Trimming shortened V by 4 bases and J by 2 bases, and 10 bases separated the two germline ends. This CDR3 region has 13 residues. CDR3 sequence (DNA): TGCAGTGCTATGCGGGGTAACACAGATACGCAGTATTTT. This gives the protein CSAMRGNTDTQYF.

The genes are TRBV2 and TRBJ2-1, with TRBD2 matching 8 bases. Germline V gives CDR1 SNHLY, CDR2 FYNNEI. The CDR3 loop spans 15 amino acids. V was pared by 3 bases and J by 9 bases, with 10 bases of the junction left unmatched. In DNA, the CDR3 is TGTGCCAGCAGTGACCGGGGGGGGCGGCTTAGTGAGCAGTTCTTC. Translated: CASSDRGGRLSEQFF.

This clonotype was seen many times. This sequence joins TRBV12-3 or TRBV12-4 and TRBJ1-6, with no clear D. The germline V and J ends were trimmed by 1 base and 6 bases, with 10 bases remaining between them. The CDR3 is made up of 15 amino acids. The CDR3 DNA reads TGTGCCAGCAGTTTAGGTCCGGCCTTTAATTCACCCCTCCACTTT. This translates into CASSLGPAFNSPLHF.

V and J are TRBV13 and TRBJ2-5; D is undetermined. CDR3 size: 10 residues. In germline, CDR1 is PRHDT, CDR2 FYEKMQ (reference sequence). Trimming left V 7 bases short and J 6 bases short, with 6 bases between. CDR3 coding DNA: TGTGCCAGCATCTGGAAGACCCAGTACTTC. As protein: CASIWKTQYF.

The V and J genes are TRBV12-3 or TRBV12-4 and TRBJ1-2; the D gene is possibly TRBD1 (6 bases). This CDR3 is built from 15 residues. V was clipped by 4 bases and J by 2 bases, with 14 bases between them. The CDR3 spells CASSSGVKRNYGYTF. Written as DNA, the CDR3 is TGTGCCAGCAGTTCAGGGGTCAAGAGGAACTATGGCTACACCTTC.

The chain uses TRBV2 and TRBJ2-3, with D perhaps TRBD2 (6 bases). CDR3 length equals 15 residues. Trimming cost V 6 bases and J 9 bases, with 22 bases left between them. The germline V gene encodes CDR1 SNHLY and CDR2 FYNNEI. The CDR3 is CASREQAGPGETQYF. The CDR3 nucleotides are TGTGCCAGCAGAGAACAAGCGGGTCCCGGCGAGACGCAGTATTTT.

V gene TRBV6-5 combines with J gene TRBJ1-5; 8 bases align to TRBD1. CDR3 size: 16 residues. Per germline, CDR1 MNHEY and CDR2 SVGAGI. V shed 4 bases and J 3 bases; nucleotides not matched to a gene: 8. For the CDR3, the DNA is TGTGCCAGCAGTTCCTTACGGACAGGGTTCAATCAGCCCCAGCATTTT. This sequence encodes CASSSLRTGFNQPQHF.

This clonotype was seen at least ten times. The V and J genes are TRBV4-1 and TRBJ2-6, with D maybe TRBD2 (6 bases). With 1 base removed from V and 2 bases from J, the gap between germline ends came to 9 bases. Per germline, CDR1 MGHRA and CDR2 YSYEKL. The CDR3 runs to 16 residues. The CDR3 coding sequence is TGCGCCAGCAGCCAAGGCCCGGGAGCTGGGGCCAACGTCCTGACTTTC. Translated: CASSQGPGAGANVLTF.

This clonotype was counted only a few times. The rearrangement links TRBV6-1 to TRBJ1-3, with D uncertain. Germline values: CDR1 MNHNS, CDR2 SASEGT. This CDR3 is built from 14 residues. With 1 base removed from V and 9 bases from J, the gap between germline ends came to 13 bases. CDR3 in DNA: TGTGCCAGCAGTGAAGGCAGCGCCGGTGGCACCATATATTTT. Translated: CASSEGSAGGTIYF.

The rearrangement links TRBV29-1 to TRBJ2-7; D may match TRBD1 or TRBD2 (5 bases each). This CDR3 region has 13 residues. Trimming stripped 5 bases from V and 0 bases from J, with 11 bases between. In germline, CDR1 is SQVTM, CDR2 ANQGSEA. The CDR3 DNA follows: TGCAGCGTTCACGGGACCAGCTCCTACGAGCAGTACTTC. Residues: CSVHGTSSYEQYF.

The chain couples TRBV15 to TRBJ2-7; D unresolved. V was pared by 2 bases and J by 2 bases, with 7 bases between. The germline CDR1 and CDR2 sequences are LNHNV and YYDKDF (reference sequence). This CDR3 contains 13 residues. The CDR3 coding sequence is TGTGCCACCAGCAGAAAACGGACCTACGAGCAGTACTTC. This codes for CATSRKRTYEQYF.

Of note for this clonotype: At one of its ends the junction is not consistent with the germline gene, which may arise from a read error. The chain employs TRBV19 and TRBJ1-3; D perhaps matches TRBD1 (6 bases). This CDR3 spans 16 amino acids. Germline V gene sequence: CDR1 LNHDA, CDR2 SQIVND (reference sequence). CDR3 sequence (DNA): TGTGCCAGTAGCAAGTCCCGGGACATCTCTGGAAACTCCATATATTTT. Translating gives CASSKSRDISGNSIYF.

This clonotype occurred many times. The J gene is TRBJ2-1, the V gene TRBV4-2; no firm D call. The CDR3 extends over 12 amino acids. Trimming stripped 1 base from V and 10 bases from J, with 8 bases between. Germline loops: CDR1 LGHNA, CDR2 YNFKEQ. CDR3 DNA sequence: TGTGCCAGCAGCCAAGGTCCGTTCGAGCAGTTCTTC. It codes for CASSQGPFEQFF.

The rearrangement links TRBV7-9 to TRBJ2-7, with 9 bases that match TRBD1. The length of the CDR3 is 15 residues. The germline V gene has CDR1 SEHNR and CDR2 FQNEAQ (reference sequence). V was pared by 3 bases and J by 3 bases, with 6 bases of the junction left unmatched. CDR3 loop: CASSFSDRGNYEQYF. In DNA, the CDR3 is TGTGCCAGCAGCTTTTCTGACAGGGGGAACTACGAGCAGTACTTC.

V and J are TRBV29-1 and TRBJ1-2, with 7 nucleotides matching TRBD1. Germline-derived CDR1 and CDR2 are SQVTM and ANQGSEA. With V trimmed by 3 bases and J by 7 bases, 5 bases remained unmatched. The CDR3 is 12 residues long. CDR3 sequence reads: CSVEDRKTGYTF. CDR3 bases: TGCAGCGTTGAGGACAGGAAAACTGGCTACACCTTC. The variable domain in full, completed from reference TRBV29-1 and TRBJ1-2, reads SAVISQKPSRDICQRGTSLTIQCQVDSQVTMMFWYRQQPGQSLTLIATANQGSEATYESGFVIDKFPISRPNLTFSTLTVSNMSPEDSSIYLCSVEDRKTGYTFGSGTRLTVV.

The chain uses TRBV12-3 or TRBV12-4 and TRBJ2-7; D is unresolved. This CDR3 has 14 residues. The V end lost 3 bases, the J end lost 2 bases, and 11 bases lay between the germline ends. The DNA of the CDR3 is TGTGCCAGCAGTTTTGGACCCTCCCCCTACGAGCAGTACGTC. This codes for CASSFGPSPYEQYV.

This chain connects TRBV29-1 to TRBJ2-1, with 9 nucleotides matching TRBD1. With 7 bases clipped from V and 5 bases from J, the junction kept 9 bases outside the gene matches. The CDR3 is 14 amino acids. Germline loops: CDR1 SQVTM, CDR2 ANQGSEA. CDR3 region: CSGRTGGFNNEQFF. For the CDR3, the DNA is TGCAGCGGACGCACAGGGGGCTTTAACAATGAGCAGTTCTTC.